This TCR beta chain was observed in a study of T cells in Graves' hyperthyroidism and ophthalmopathy. RNA transcripts served as the template for amplifying TCR beta CDR3 regions. The HTBI primer set drove a first-round RT-PCR of the TCR CDR3. TCRdb independently ran MiXCR on the multiplex PCR reads; one entry per CDR3 protein. The sample consists of 540,000 or so distinct CDR3 sequences, about 15% of them appearing once. Points on this clonotype: Its target is not known.

Study results and caveats: The model predicted ophthalmopathy a median roughly six months before onset.

Criteria for exclusion of patients were uncontrolled infection, other autoimmune disease, pregnancy or lactation. Specimen: blood. The receptor was derived from a woman younger than 45 with Graves' hyperthyroidism.

In DNA, the CDR3 is TGTGCCAGCGGTTCCCCTAGCGGGAGGGGCACAGATACGCAGTATTTT. Its translation: CASGSPSGRGTDTQYF. The rearrangement links TRBV28 to TRBJ2-3; 12 bases map to TRBD2. Germline lookup yields CDR1 MDHEN and CDR2 SYDVKM. V gave up 8 bases and J gave up 1 base; unmatched junction bases: 7. This CDR3 has 16 amino acids.